The 24 T cell receptor beta chains below all came from one sample that was sequenced in a study of response to subunit inactivated influenza vaccine. In TCRdb, the RT-PCR reads were re-called with MiXCR into one record per CDR3 protein. The data show under 550,000 distinct CDR3 sequences, 7.5% to 8.5% seen once. The sequenced sample was PBMCs from blood, obtained less than 30 months after vaccination. The source of these receptors is a man between 50 and 75 years old who received an inactivated influenza vaccine.

This clonotype was picked up a small number of times. The chain couples TRBV20-1 to TRBJ2-1; D is uncertain. V gave up 3 bases and J gave up 7 bases, with 13 bases separating them. The CDR3 runs 13 residues. Germline V gene sequence: CDR1 DFQATT, CDR2 SNEGSKA (reference sequence). For the CDR3, the DNA is TGCAGTGCTAGGGCGGTGGGGAAAAATGAGCAGTTCTTC. Its protein product is CSARAVGKNEQFF.

This clonotype was counted a few times. This chain links TRBV28 with TRBJ2-3; TRBD2 aligns across 14 bases. CDR1 MDHEN and CDR2 SYDVKM come from the germline V gene. This CDR3 spans 17 amino acids. Trimming cost V 7 bases and J 4 bases; bases outside gene matches: 10. CDR3 nucleotides: TGTGCCAGCACCCCCTTGGGGGGACTAGCGGGAGCAGATACGCAGTATTTT. Translation gives CASTPLGGLAGADTQYF.

Only a few counts were recorded for this clonotype. This chain links TRBV5-5 with TRBJ1-6, with TRBD1 matching 7 bases. The CDR3 is 14 amino acids. J was trimmed by 8 bases and V by 5 bases; bases with no gene match: 7. Germline CDR1 is SGHKS and CDR2 is YYEKEE (reference sequence). The CDR3 region is CASRTQGHDSPLHF. Written as DNA, the CDR3 is TGTGCCAGCAGGACACAGGGGCATGATTCACCCCTCCACTTT.

This clonotype was counted only a few times. V gene TRBV20-1 combines with J gene TRBJ2-7, with a tentative D call TRBD1 (5 bases). This CDR3 spans 18 amino acids. V lost 0 bases and J lost 6, with 27 bases in between. Germline CDR1 is DFQATT and CDR2 is SNEGSKA (reference sequence). Here the CDR3 DNA reads TGCAGTGCTAGAGACGTCCGACATTCGATAGGGCCTGACAGCGAGCAGTACTTC. Protein: CSARDVRHSIGPDSEQYF.

The V gene is TRBV30, the J gene TRBJ1-2; TRBD1 matches at 7 bases. J was trimmed by 0 bases and V by 1 base; bases with no gene match: 8. This CDR3 is 16 amino acids long. Germline V gene lookup returns CDR1 GTSNPN and CDR2 SVGIG (reference sequence). The DNA of the CDR3 is TGTGCCTGGAGTGCCGACCCGACAGGGACTAACTATGGCTACACCTTC. It yields the protein CAWSADPTGTNYGYTF.

This sequence joins TRBV20-1 and TRBJ2-1; a weak D match, TRBD2 (5 bases). Germline CDR1 and CDR2: DFQATT and SNEGSKA (reference sequence). The CDR3 length is 15 residues. V was cut by 0 bases and J by 10 bases, with 19 bases left in between. CDR3 nucleotides: TGCAGTGCTAGAGAAGCTAGGGCCACCGGAGGAGAGCAGTTCTTC. Protein sequence: CSAREARATGGEQFF.

The chain carries TRBV7-2 and TRBJ2-2; no reliable D call. Trimming removed 4 bases from V and 4 bases from J, with 13 bases in between. CDR1 is SGHTA, CDR2 FQGNSA, per germline. This CDR3 comprises 15 residues. The CDR3 nucleotides read TGTGCCAGCAGCTCCCCTTTCTCAGTCACCGGGGAGCTGTTTTTT. It codes for CASSSPFSVTGELFF. The variable domain in full, completed from reference TRBV7-2 and TRBJ2-2, reads GAGVSQSPSNKVTEKGKDVELRCDPISGHTALYWYRQSLGQGLEFLIYFQGNSAPDKSGLPSDRFSAERTGGSVSTLTIQRTQQEDSAVYLCASSSPFSVTGELFFGEGSRLTVL.

Only a few counts were recorded for this clonotype. The rearrangement joins TRBV20-1 to TRBJ1-6; no reliable D call. V lost 0 bases and J 3 bases, leaving 9 bases between the germline ends. The CDR3 totals 15 residues. Per germline, CDR1 DFQATT and CDR2 SNEGSKA (reference sequence). The CDR3 spells CSARERTDYNSPLHF. As DNA, the CDR3 is TGCAGTGCTAGAGAACGGACCGACTATAATTCACCCCTCCACTTT.

This clonotype came up a few times. The chain recombines TRBV5-1 with TRBJ2-2, with 10 bases that match TRBD2. This CDR3 is 17 amino acids long. The V and J ends lost 4 bases and 2 bases, in that order; junction bases with no gene match: 8. The germline gives CDR1 SGHRS, CDR2 YFSETQ. CDR3 in amino acids: CASSPKIAGGNTGELFF. The CDR3, as DNA: TGCGCCAGCAGCCCGAAAATAGCGGGGGGAAACACCGGGGAGCTGTTTTTT.

This clonotype has ten or more counts. V and J are TRBV5-6 and TRBJ2-7, with 7 bases matching TRBD2. V trimming: 3 bases; J trimming: 2 bases; junction bases outside the gene matches: 2. Germline values: CDR1 SGHDT, CDR2 YYEEEE. The CDR3 runs 13 residues. DNA for the CDR3: TGTGCCAGCAGCTGGGGAGGGACCTACGAGCAGTACTTC. Its protein is CASSWGGTYEQYF.

This clonotype has only a few counts. This chain connects TRBV7-9 to TRBJ1-1; the D gene is possibly TRBD1 (5 bases). The CDR3 runs to 14 residues. Trimming pared 4 bases from V and 1 base from J, leaving 10 bases between. The germline gives CDR1 SEHNR, CDR2 FQNEAQ (reference sequence). The CDR3 loop reads CASSSGGWNTEAFF. The CDR3, as DNA: TGTGCCAGCAGCTCGGGGGGGTGGAACACTGAAGCTTTCTTT.

This clonotype was found a few times. This sequence joins TRBV7-6 and TRBJ2-5; maybe TRBD1 (5 bases). The CDR3 consists of 13 residues. Trimming stripped 1 base from V and 3 bases from J, with 6 bases between. Germline values: CDR1 SGHVS, CDR2 FNYEAQ. The CDR3 DNA follows: TGTGCCAGCAGCTTAGTACAGGAAGAGACCCAGTACTTC. Translated: CASSLVQEETQYF.

This chain links TRBV18 with TRBJ1-4; a possible D gene is TRBD1 (5 bases). This CDR3 region has 14 residues. CDR1 KGHSH and CDR2 LQKENI come from the germline V gene. V lost 6 bases and J lost 0, with 8 bases in between. Here the CDR3 reads CASSAGSTNEKLFF. Written as DNA, the CDR3 is TGTGCCAGCTCGGCAGGGTCAACTAATGAAAAACTGTTTTTT.

The V call is TRBV27, the J call TRBJ1-5; D is possibly TRBD1 (5 bases). Germline-derived CDR1 and CDR2 are MNHEY and SMNVEV (reference sequence). V dropped 2 bases and J dropped 1 base, with 9 bases sitting between them. This CDR3 contains 15 residues. CDR3 loop: CASSLIGESNQPQHF. The CDR3 nucleotides are TGTGCCAGCAGTTTAATAGGGGAGAGCAATCAGCCCCAGCATTTT.

In this sample, this clonotype turned up many times. This rearrangement joins TRBV29-1 to TRBJ2-1, with 9 nucleotides matching TRBD2. V was clipped by 5 bases and J by 1 base; unmatched bases: 6. This CDR3 has 15 residues. CDR1 is SQVTM and CDR2 is ANQGSEA in the germline V gene. The CDR3 loop is CSVLLAGFSYNEQFF. The CDR3, as DNA: TGCAGCGTTCTACTAGCGGGTTTTTCCTACAATGAGCAGTTCTTC.

Only a few counts were recorded for this clonotype. The chain is built from TRBV10-3 and TRBJ2-1, with a possible D match to TRBD1 (6 bases). The germline V gene encodes CDR1 ENHRY and CDR2 SYGVKD. The ends were cut back, 0 bases at V and 7 bases at J, with 13 bases in the middle. The CDR3 is 15 residues long. CDR3 bases: TGTGCCATCAGTGAGTCGACGGGACACCTAAATGAGCAGTTCTTC. Translated: CAISESTGHLNEQFF.

This clonotype has at least ten counts. This sequence joins TRBV27 and TRBJ2-1, with 11 bases aligning to TRBD2. The germline V gene has CDR1 MNHEY and CDR2 SMNVEV (reference sequence). The CDR3 spans 17 residues. V trimming: 3 bases; J trimming: 7 bases; junction bases outside the gene matches: 11. CDR3 nucleotides: TGTGCCAGCAGTTTTTATCCGGCGACTAGCGGGGAAAATGAGCAGTTCTTC. Translation gives CASSFYPATSGENEQFF.

This clonotype was picked up a small number of times. This CDR3 reads CASSMDSYSYEQYF. The DNA of the CDR3 is TGTGCCAGCAGCATGGACAGTTACTCCTACGAGCAGTACTTC. The chain combines TRBV7-2 with TRBJ2-7, with D maybe TRBD1 (6 bases). Per germline, CDR1 SGHTA and CDR2 FQGNSA. V gave up 5 bases and J gave up 0 bases, with 11 bases separating them. The CDR3 has 14 residues.

This clonotype was seen repeatedly, ten times or more. The chain couples TRBV12-3 or TRBV12-4 to TRBJ1-6; TRBD1 aligns across 9 bases. With V trimmed by 7 bases and J by 5 bases, 6 bases remained unmatched. The CDR3 has 15 amino acids. CDR3 sequence: CASNNGQGNNSPLHF. CDR3 DNA: TGTGCCAGCAACAACGGACAGGGGAATAATTCACCCCTCCACTTT.

The chain has TRBV4-3 and TRBJ2-5; D possibly corresponds to TRBD2 (6 bases). V lost 4 bases, J lost 2 bases, and 20 bases lay in between. This CDR3 contains 17 residues. The germline V gene encodes CDR1 LGHNA and CDR2 YSLEER. The CDR3 region is CASSRILRDWDQETQYF. Written as DNA, the CDR3 is TGCGCCAGCAGCCGTATACTCCGGGACTGGGATCAAGAGACCCAGTACTTC.

The CDR3 region has the DNA TGTGCCAGCAGCGATCCGGGACGTGGGCAGTACGAGCAGTACTTC. Translating it yields CASSDPGRGQYEQYF. The genes are TRBV3-1 and TRBJ2-7, with D perhaps given as TRBD1 or TRBD2 (5 bases each). Trimming took 5 bases from V and 4 from J, leaving 18 bases between them. Germline V gives CDR1 LGHDT, CDR2 YNNKEL (reference sequence). This CDR3 comprises 15 residues.

This sequence joins TRBV10-3 and TRBJ2-7; D is perhaps TRBD2 (7 bases). In germline, CDR1 is ENHRY, CDR2 SYGVKD. The CDR3 length is 15 residues. Trimming stripped 0 bases from V and 3 bases from J, with 12 bases between. CDR3 DNA: TGTGCCATCAGTGAGTCCGGGGGGCTGGGCTACGAGCAGTACTTC. It specifies CAISESGGLGYEQYF.

This clonotype was detected a few times. The rearrangement uses TRBV7-6 and TRBJ2-3; TRBD2 matches at 13 bases. Unmatched junction bases numbered 10, after V lost 5 bases and J lost 2 bases. The CDR3 length is 18 residues. Germline assignment: CDR1 SGHVS and CDR2 FNYEAQ. CDR3 residues: CASSPGTSGAQVTDTQYF. The DNA for the CDR3 is TGTGCCAGCAGCCCGGGGACTAGCGGGGCCCAGGTCACAGATACGCAGTATTTT.

This clonotype was counted between two and nine times. This chain uses TRBV5-5 with TRBJ1-4; D call uncertain. CDR1 and CDR2 from the germline V gene are SGHKS and YYEKEE (reference sequence). V lost 4 bases and J 8 bases, leaving 12 bases between the germline ends. The CDR3 runs 13 residues. CDR3: CASSPAGSEKLFF. Written as DNA, the CDR3 is TGTGCCAGCAGCCCCGCCGGGAGCGAAAAACTGTTTTTT. Looking up the rest from reference TRBV5-5 and TRBJ1-4 gives the full variable domain: DAGVTQSPTHLIKTRGQQVTLRCSPISGHKSVSWYQQVLGQGPQFIFQYYEKEERGRGNFPDRFSARQFPNYSSELNVNALLLGDSALYLCASSPAGSEKLFFGSGTQLSVL.